This TCR beta chain was documented in a study of blood T cell repertoires in COVID-19. The wider study: The United States, Italy and Spain were the sources of the acute and convalescent COVID-19 samples. The cDNA or gDNA used as material had been derived from T cells, B-cell-depleted T cells, or PBMCs.

Germline V gene sequence: CDR1 SGHTA, CDR2 FQGNSA. CDR3 length: 14 residues. Trimming stripped 1 base from V and 3 bases from J, with 4 bases between. Under the authors' procedure: Reference gene primer amplification gave nucleated cell count estimates. Clones were read by immunoSEQ multiplex PCR, and TCRdb kept only the in-frame ones, dropping some. The V and J calls and clone size come from that table; D and trimming were worked out from the DNA. Of about 200,000 clones in the sample, less than 80% are singletons; the top ten hold about 13%. This clone is a singleton in its sample. Sequencing was carried out using peripheral blood. This TCR was recovered from a man aged 45 to 65 who had recovered from COVID-19. The chain uses TRBV7-2 and TRBJ1-6; no firm D call. This chain's CDR3 is CASSLDHYNSPLHF. The CDR3 DNA reads TGTGCCAGCAGCTTAGATCACTATAATTCACCCCTCCACTTT.